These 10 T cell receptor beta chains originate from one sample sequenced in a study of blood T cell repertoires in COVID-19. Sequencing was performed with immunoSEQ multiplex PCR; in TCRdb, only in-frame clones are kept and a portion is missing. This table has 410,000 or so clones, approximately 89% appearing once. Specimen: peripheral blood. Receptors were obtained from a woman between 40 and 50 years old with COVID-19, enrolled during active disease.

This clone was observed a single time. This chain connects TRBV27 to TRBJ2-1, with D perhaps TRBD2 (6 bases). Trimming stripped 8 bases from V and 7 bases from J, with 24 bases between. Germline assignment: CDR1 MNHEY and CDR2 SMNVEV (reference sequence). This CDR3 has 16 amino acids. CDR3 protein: CASGRHGGRGTNEQFF. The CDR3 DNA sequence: TGTGCCAGCGGTCGCCATGGGGGGAGAGGTACAAATGAGCAGTTCTTC.

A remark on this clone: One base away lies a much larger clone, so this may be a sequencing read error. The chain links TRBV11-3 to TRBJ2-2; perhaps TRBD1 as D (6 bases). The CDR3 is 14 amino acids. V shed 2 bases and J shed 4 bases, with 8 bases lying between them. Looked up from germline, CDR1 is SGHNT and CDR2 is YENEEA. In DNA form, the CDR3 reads TGTGCCAGCAGCTTAATACAGGGCACCGGGGAGCTGTTTTTT. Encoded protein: CASSLIQGTGELFF. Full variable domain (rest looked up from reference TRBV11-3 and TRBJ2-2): EAGVVQSPRYKIIEKKQPVAFWCNPISGHNTLYWYLQNLGQGPELLIRYENEEAVDDSQLPKDRFSAERLKGVDSTLKIQPAELGDSAVYLCASSLIQGTGELFFGEGSRLTVL.

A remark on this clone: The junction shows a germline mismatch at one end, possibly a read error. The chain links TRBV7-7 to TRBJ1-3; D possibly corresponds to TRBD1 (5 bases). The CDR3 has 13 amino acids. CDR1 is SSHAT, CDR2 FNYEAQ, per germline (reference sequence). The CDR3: CASSSREGSTIYF. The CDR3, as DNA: TGTGCTAGCAGCTCCCGGGAGGGGAGCACCATATATTTT.

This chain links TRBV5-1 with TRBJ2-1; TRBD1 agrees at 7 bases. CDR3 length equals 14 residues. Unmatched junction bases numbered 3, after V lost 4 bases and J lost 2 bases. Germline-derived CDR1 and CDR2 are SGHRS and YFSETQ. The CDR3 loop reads CASSRGPPYNEQFF. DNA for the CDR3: TGCGCCAGCAGCAGGGGGCCCCCCTACAATGAGCAGTTCTTC.

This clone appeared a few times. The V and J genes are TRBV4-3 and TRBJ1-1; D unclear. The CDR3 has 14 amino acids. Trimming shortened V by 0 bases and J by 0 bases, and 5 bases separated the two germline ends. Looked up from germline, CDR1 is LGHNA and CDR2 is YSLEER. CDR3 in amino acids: CASSQDQLNTEAFF. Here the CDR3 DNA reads TGCGCCAGCAGCCAAGATCAATTGAACACTGAAGCTTTCTTT.

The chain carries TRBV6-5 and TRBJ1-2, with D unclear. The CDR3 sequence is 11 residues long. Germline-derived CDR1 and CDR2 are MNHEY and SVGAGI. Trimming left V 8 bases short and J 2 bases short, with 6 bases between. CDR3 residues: CASHTNYGYTF. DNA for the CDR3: TGTGCCAGCCACACCAACTATGGCTACACCTTC.

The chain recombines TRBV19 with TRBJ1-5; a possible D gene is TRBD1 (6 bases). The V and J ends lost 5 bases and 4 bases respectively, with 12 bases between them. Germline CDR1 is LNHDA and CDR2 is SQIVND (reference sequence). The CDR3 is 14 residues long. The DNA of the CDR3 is TGTGCCAGTAGTGTCCGGACAGAAAATCAGCCCCAGCATTTT. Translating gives CASSVRTENQPQHF. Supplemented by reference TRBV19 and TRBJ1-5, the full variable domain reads DGGITQSPKYLFRKEGQNVTLSCEQNLNHDAMYWYRQDPGQGLRLIYYSQIVNDFQKGDIAEGYSVSREKKESFPLTVTSAQKNPTAFYLCASSVRTENQPQHFGDGTRLSIL.

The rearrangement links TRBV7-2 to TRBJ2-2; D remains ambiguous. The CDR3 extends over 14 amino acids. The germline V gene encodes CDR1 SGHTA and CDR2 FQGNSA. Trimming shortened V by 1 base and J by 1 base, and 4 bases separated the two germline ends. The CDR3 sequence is CASSLVQNTGELFF. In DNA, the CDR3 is TGTGCCAGCAGCTTAGTACAGAACACCGGGGAGCTGTTTTTT.

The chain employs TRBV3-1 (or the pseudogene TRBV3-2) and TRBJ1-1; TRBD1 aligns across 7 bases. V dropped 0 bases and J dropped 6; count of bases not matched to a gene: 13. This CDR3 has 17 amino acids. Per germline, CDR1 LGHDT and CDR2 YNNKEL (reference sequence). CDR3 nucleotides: TGTGCCAGCAGCCAAGAAGTCTACGACAGGGAGGTCGCTGAAGCTTTCTTT. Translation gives CASSQEVYDREVAEAFF.

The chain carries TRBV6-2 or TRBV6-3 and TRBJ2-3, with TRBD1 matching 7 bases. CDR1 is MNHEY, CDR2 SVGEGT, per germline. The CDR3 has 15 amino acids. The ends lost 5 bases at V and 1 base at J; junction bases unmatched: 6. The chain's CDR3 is CASSTGAPGTDTQYF. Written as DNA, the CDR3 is TGTGCCAGCAGTACAGGGGCCCCCGGCACAGATACGCAGTATTTT.